The source of this T cell receptor (beta chain) is a study of T-cell memory formation after mild COVID-19 (TCRdb year 2021). Some background on the complete study: TCR sequence clusters from the two donors were largely donor specific. The cohort comprised two young, previously healthy adult volunteers, one female and one male. Longitudinal TCRalpha and TCRbeta repertoire sequencing tracked T-cell clones expanding and contracting after mild COVID-19 in two donors. The investigation overall reported the following: Clones contracting from day 15 to 85 had balanced CD4/CD8 phenotypes, while a second wave expanding from day 15 to 37 was biased towards CD4+. Whether the second-wave clones peaking on day 37 were SARS-CoV-2 specific was not confirmed. Only a couple of mild cases were covered by the study, and larger cohorts that include severe cases with pre-infection samples were considered necessary. Some responding clones were found in pre-infection memory, which suggests that pre-existing cross-reactive memory T cells took part in the SARS-CoV-2 response. Contracting CD4+ clones were located mainly in the CM and EM memory subsets, whereas CD8+ clones were found to be enriched in EMRA.

With regard to this clonotype: There is no known antigen for this receptor. Nothing much larger sits one base from this clone, and base qualities are not available.

PBMCs were isolated by Ficoll-Paque density gradient centrifugation. CDR1 and CDR2, per the germline V gene, are SGHTA and FQGNSA. CDR3 length: 16 amino acids, cysteine to phenylalanine. Only the CDR3 region is kept as DNA, spanning 48 bases read in frame from base 1. The junction carries 17 bases between V and J, which are trimmed by 2 bases and 4 bases respectively. The sequencer was an Illumina NovaSeq 6000. Using 5'RACE with constant-segment primers, TCRalpha and TCRbeta cDNA libraries were constructed, with sample barcodes and unique molecular identifiers added in the process. RNA was extracted from every sample with Trizol reagent. The libraries were amplified in two PCR steps, and the second step added a second sample barcode and Illumina TruSeq adapters. Sequencing of the libraries was done on an Illumina NovaSeq, producing 2 x 150 bp paired-end reads. In the source study's methods: Demultiplexing of reads and collapsing into UMI-guided consensus sequences were performed with migec v1.2.7. Using mixcr v2.1.11, UMI consensuses were aligned to TRA and TRB V and J templates and then assembled into clonotypes. Expanded or contracted clonotypes were those called significant by both edgeR and NoisET, with noise models trained on biological replicates. For edgeR calls, a false discovery rate-adjusted p below 0.01 and a log2 fold-change threshold of 1 were applied. As an exploratory analysis of dynamics, max-normalized trajectories of the 1000 most abundant clonotypes were examined with PCA combined with hierarchical clustering. The CD4 or CD8 phenotype of responding clones was assigned using the separately sequenced CD4+ and CD8+ repertoires. TCRdb reprocessed the public reads (quality trimming at Q25 with fastp, clone calling with MiXCR) and kept in-frame beta chains. Entries are consolidated by CDR3 protein sequence, retaining the most common genes and DNA. Clone size and V and J calls follow TCRdb, not the original study. The sample includes around 200,000 distinct CDR3 sequences, with about 10% observed a single time. Roughly 3% of the sample rests with the top ten.

The TCR was taken from a young man who had mild COVID-19 (a few samples of this study predate the infection). The sample titles of this study are shuffled in the database, so cell type and time point are left out; the donor was told from shared clones. The sequencing input was PBMCs or a T cell subset sorted from them (not recorded which). The rearrangement joined TRBV7-2 to TRBJ1-1; there is no confident call for the D gene. The CDR3 in this case is CASSLRLSALSTEAFF. The nucleotide sequence reads TGTGCCAGCAGCTTAAGGTTGTCTGCTCTGAGCACTGAAGCTTTCTTT.